These 19 T cell receptor beta chains were sequenced from one sample in a study of patients and donors after allogeneic stem cell transplantation. MiXCR, applied by TCRdb to the RT-PCR reads, yields one record per CDR3 protein. This table holds about 230,000 distinct CDR3 sequences, approximately 14% found once. The source material was blood, either unsorted or a sorted T cell fraction (not recorded which). The origin of the receptors is a human donor who was either an allogeneic HSCT recipient or a stem cell or donor lymphocyte infusion donor (not recorded which). It is not recorded whose cells these are; they may come from a transplant donor.

This clonotype has just a few counts. The CDR3 region is CASSPLALAGGPSYNEQFF. CDR3 in DNA: TGTGCCAGCTCACCACTCGCACTAGCGGGAGGGCCGTCCTACAATGAGCAGTTCTTC. The rearrangement links TRBV18 to TRBJ2-1; 13 bases agree with TRBD2. The V segment lost 1 base and the J segment 1 base; nucleotides outside the gene matches: 7. The germline gives CDR1 KGHSH, CDR2 LQKENI. This CDR3 region has 19 residues. The entire variable domain, with the rest obtained from reference TRBV18 and TRBJ2-1, is as follows: NAGVMQNPRHLVRRRGQEARLRCSPMKGHSHVYWYRQLPEEGLKFMVYLQKENIIDESGMPKERFSAEFPKEGPSILRIQQVVRGDSAAYFCASSPLALAGGPSYNEQFFGPGTRLTVL.

This chain joins TRBV7-8 and TRBJ2-2; the D gene is possibly TRBD2 (6 bases). This CDR3 has 14 residues. Germline CDR1 SGHVS, CDR2 FQNEAQ. V lost 6 bases and J 2 bases, leaving 10 bases between the germline ends. Here the CDR3 reads CASRGGLNTGELFF. The CDR3 DNA is TGTGCCAGCAGGGGAGGACTTAACACCGGGGAGCTGTTTTTT.

The chain has TRBV19 and TRBJ2-3, with 9 nucleotides matching TRBD1. CDR1 and CDR2 (germline): LNHDA, SQIVND (reference sequence). The CDR3 has 14 amino acids. After removal of 4 bases from V and 8 bases from J, the junction contained 7 bases not matched to a gene. The CDR3 here is CASSRGQGGITQYF. CDR3 nucleotides: TGTGCCAGTAGTAGGGGACAGGGAGGCATTACGCAGTATTTT.

This clonotype was found a few times. The gene calls are TRBV10-3 and TRBJ1-3; tentatively, D is TRBD1 (5 bases). Trimming took 2 bases from V and 0 from J, leaving 8 bases between them. The CDR3 length is 15 residues. Germline V gives CDR1 ENHRY, CDR2 SYGVKD. CDR3 coding DNA: TGTGCCATCAGTGAGGGGGGAGACTCTGGAAACACCATATATTTT. As protein: CAISEGGDSGNTIYF.

Ten or more counts support this clonotype. The CDR3 nucleotides are TGCGCCAGCAGCTTGGGTACCTTCCAAGAGACCCAGTACTTC. Translating gives CASSLGTFQETQYF. The rearrangement uses TRBV5-1 and TRBJ2-5; D remains unclear. Germline CDR1 is SGHRS and CDR2 is YFSETQ. The length of the CDR3 is 14 residues. Trimming took 0 bases from V and 1 from J, leaving 7 bases between them.

The chain is built from TRBV6-1 and TRBJ2-7; 9 bases fit TRBD1. Germline CDR1 reads MNHNS; CDR2 reads SASEGT. Trimming cost V 9 bases and J 0 bases; bases outside gene matches: 6. This CDR3 comprises 14 residues. CDR3 nucleotides: TGTGCCAGTGACCGGGACAGGGTCTCCTACGAGCAGTACTTC. Its protein product is CASDRDRVSYEQYF.

The rearrangement joins TRBV30 to TRBJ2-1; D might be TRBD1 (6 bases). The CDR3 sequence is 16 residues long. V lost 0 bases and J 6 bases, leaving 18 bases between the germline ends. CDR1 is GTSNPN, CDR2 SVGIG, per germline (reference sequence). The CDR3 DNA reads TGTGCCTGGAGTGTGAGTTTGGCAGGGGCCCGCAATGAGCAGTTCTTC. Translation: CAWSVSLAGARNEQFF.

This clonotype has a handful of counts. The chain joins TRBV2 to TRBJ1-3; 8 positions agree with TRBD1. Germline V CDR1 and CDR2: SNHLY, FYNNEI. V lost 5 bases to trimming and J lost 4 bases; unmatched junction nucleotides: 4. CDR3 length: 14 residues. CDR3 in amino acids: CASSYRGSGNTIYF. In DNA form, the CDR3 reads TGTGCCAGCAGTTACAGGGGGTCCGGAAACACCATATATTTT. Variable domain in full (rest from reference TRBV2 and TRBJ1-3): EPEVTQTPSHQVTQMGQEVILRCVPISNHLYFYWYRQILGQKVEFLVSFYNNEISEKSEIFDDQFSVERPDGSNFTLKIRSTKLEDSAMYFCASSYRGSGNTIYFGEGSWLTVV.

The chain links TRBV6-1 to TRBJ2-7, with D perhaps being TRBD1 or TRBD2 (5 bases each). The CDR3 covers 16 residues. Germline V gene sequence: CDR1 MNHNS, CDR2 SASEGT. V was clipped by 6 bases and J by 0 bases, with 18 bases between them. The chain's CDR3 is CASSNTGTGISYEQYF. Here the CDR3 DNA reads TGTGCCAGCAGCAATACCGGGACGGGAATCTCCTACGAGCAGTACTTC.

Many counts were recorded for this clonotype. The CDR3 here is CASSLGVVVVTDTQYF. The CDR3 region has the DNA TGTGCCAGCAGCTTAGGGGTTGTGGTCGTCACAGATACGCAGTATTTT. This chain links TRBV7-9 with TRBJ2-3; D gene unclear. The V gene lost 1 base and the J gene lost 2 bases, with 13 bases spanning the gap. Germline V gene lookup returns CDR1 SEHNR and CDR2 FQNEAQ (reference sequence). There are 16 residues in the CDR3.

This clonotype was picked up many times. The J gene is TRBJ2-7, the V gene TRBV12-3 or TRBV12-4; 9 bases align to TRBD2. Losses at the gene ends were 5 bases for V and 0 bases for J; bases not matched to a gene: 5. The length of the CDR3 is 15 residues. The DNA for the CDR3 is TGTGCCAGCAGTCCGACTAGCGGACTCTCCTACGAGCAGTACTTC. Translated: CASSPTSGLSYEQYF.

This clonotype was observed at least ten times. Here the CDR3 reads CASSHLIAGEGQETQYF. CDR3 nucleotide sequence: TGTGCCAGCAGTCACTTAATAGCGGGGGAGGGACAAGAGACCCAGTACTTC. This rearrangement joins TRBV12-3 or TRBV12-4 to TRBJ2-5; TRBD2 matches 9 bases. The CDR3 covers 17 residues. V trimming: 5 bases; J trimming: 2 bases; junction bases outside the gene matches: 12.

This sequence joins TRBV5-1 and TRBJ1-5, with 8 bases aligning to TRBD1. After removal of 4 bases from V and 6 bases from J, the junction contained 9 bases not matched to a gene. The germline V gene encodes CDR1 SGHRS and CDR2 YFSETQ. CDR3 size: 15 residues. CDR3 region: CASSPSPGGGQPQHF. The DNA of the CDR3 is TGCGCCAGCAGCCCGTCCCCAGGGGGCGGTCAGCCCCAGCATTTT.

This chain uses TRBV20-1 with TRBJ2-3; possible D gene TRBD1, 5 bases. Looked up from germline, CDR1 is DFQATT and CDR2 is SNEGSKA (reference sequence). V gave up 3 bases and J gave up 6 bases, with 10 bases separating them. There are 12 residues in the CDR3. This chain's CDR3 is CSASHKGDTQYF. Here the CDR3 DNA reads TGCAGTGCTAGCCATAAGGGGGATACGCAGTATTTT.

This clonotype has a count of ten or more. The chain has TRBV7-3 and TRBJ2-1; possibly TRBD2 for D (5 bases). Germline V gene lookup returns CDR1 SGHTA and CDR2 FQGTGA. CDR3 length equals 17 residues. Trimming shortened V by 1 base and J by 7 bases, and 20 bases separated the two germline ends. The CDR3 reads CASSLNTRRTRENEQFF. The CDR3, as DNA: TGTGCCAGCAGCTTAAATACAAGGAGGACTCGGGAAAATGAGCAGTTCTTC.

This clonotype occurred many times. V usage is TRBV9 and J usage is TRBJ1-1, with D possibly TRBD1 on 5 matching bases. Trimming removed 1 base at V and 8 bases at J, with 12 bases between. This CDR3 is 13 amino acids long. Germline CDR1 is SGDLS and CDR2 is YYNGEE. CDR3 coding DNA: TGTGCCAGCAGCGTACAGCCCAGGGCAGAAGCTTTCTTT. The encoded protein is CASSVQPRAEAFF.

This chain links TRBV19 with TRBJ2-2; TRBD1 aligns across 8 bases. Trimming cost V 5 bases and J 2 bases; bases outside gene matches: 10. The CDR3 length is 17 residues. CDR1 is LNHDA and CDR2 is SQIVND in the germline V gene (reference sequence). CDR3 in DNA: TGTGCCAGTAGTTCGCGCAGGGGGCTCGATAACACCGGGGAGCTGTTTTTT. Translated, it gives CASSSRRGLDNTGELFF.

This clonotype came up a few times. V gene TRBV7-7 combines with J gene TRBJ2-2; TRBD2 matches at 8 bases. The J segment lost 6 bases and the V segment lost 1 base, leaving 4 bases of the junction unmatched. The CDR3 length is 15 residues. Germline lookup yields CDR1 SSHAT and CDR2 FNYEAQ (reference sequence). CDR3 region: CASSLDPAGAGELFF. CDR3 nucleotide sequence: TGTGCCAGCAGCTTAGATCCAGCGGGAGCCGGGGAGCTGTTTTTT.

The chain recombines TRBV7-2 with TRBJ1-5; the D gene is possibly TRBD1 (5 bases). Trimming left V 3 bases short and J 4 bases short, with 13 bases between. Germline CDR1 reads SGHTA; CDR2 reads FQGNSA. The CDR3 totals 15 residues. The CDR3 spells CASSFSAGVNQPQHF. For the CDR3, the DNA is TGTGCCAGCAGCTTTAGTGCGGGGGTAAATCAGCCCCAGCATTTT.